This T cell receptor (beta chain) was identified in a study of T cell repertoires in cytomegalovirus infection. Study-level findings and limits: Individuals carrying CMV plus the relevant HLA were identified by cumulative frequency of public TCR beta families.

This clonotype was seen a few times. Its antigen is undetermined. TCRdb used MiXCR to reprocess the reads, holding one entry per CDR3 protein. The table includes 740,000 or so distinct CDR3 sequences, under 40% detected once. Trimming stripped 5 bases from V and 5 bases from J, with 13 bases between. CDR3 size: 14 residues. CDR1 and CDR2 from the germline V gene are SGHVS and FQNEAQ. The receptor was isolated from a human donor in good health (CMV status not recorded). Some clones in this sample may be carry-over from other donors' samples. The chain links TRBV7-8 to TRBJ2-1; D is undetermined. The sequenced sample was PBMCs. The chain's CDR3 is CASSTARAHNEQFF. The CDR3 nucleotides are TGTGCCAGCAGCACCGCCCGGGCCCACAATGAGCAGTTCTTC.